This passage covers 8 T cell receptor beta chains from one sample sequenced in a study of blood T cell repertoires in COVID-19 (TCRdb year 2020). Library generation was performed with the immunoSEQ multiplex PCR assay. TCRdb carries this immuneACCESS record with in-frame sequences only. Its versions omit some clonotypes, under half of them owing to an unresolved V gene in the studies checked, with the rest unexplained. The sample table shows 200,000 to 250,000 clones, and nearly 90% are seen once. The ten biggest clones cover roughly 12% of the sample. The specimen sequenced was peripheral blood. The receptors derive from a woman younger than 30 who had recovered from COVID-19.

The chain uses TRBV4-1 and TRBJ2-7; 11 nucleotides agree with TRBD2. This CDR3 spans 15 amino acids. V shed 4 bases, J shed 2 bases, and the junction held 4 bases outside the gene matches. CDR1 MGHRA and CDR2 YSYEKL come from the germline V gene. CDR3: CASSPLLAGAYEQYF. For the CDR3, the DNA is TGCGCCAGCAGCCCATTACTAGCGGGAGCCTACGAGCAGTACTTC.

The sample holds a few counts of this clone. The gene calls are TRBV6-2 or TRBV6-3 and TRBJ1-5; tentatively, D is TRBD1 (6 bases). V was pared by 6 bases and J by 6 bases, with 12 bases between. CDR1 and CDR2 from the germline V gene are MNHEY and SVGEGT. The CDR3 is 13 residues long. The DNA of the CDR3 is TGTGCCAGCAGGCCTCAGGGGCTTCAGCCCCAGCATTTT. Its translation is CASRPQGLQPQHF.

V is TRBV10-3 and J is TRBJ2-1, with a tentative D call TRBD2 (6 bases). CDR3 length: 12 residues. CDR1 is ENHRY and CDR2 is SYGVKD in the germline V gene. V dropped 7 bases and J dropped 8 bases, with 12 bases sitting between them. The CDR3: CAITTSWDEQFF. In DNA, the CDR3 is TGTGCCATCACTACTAGCTGGGATGAGCAGTTCTTC.

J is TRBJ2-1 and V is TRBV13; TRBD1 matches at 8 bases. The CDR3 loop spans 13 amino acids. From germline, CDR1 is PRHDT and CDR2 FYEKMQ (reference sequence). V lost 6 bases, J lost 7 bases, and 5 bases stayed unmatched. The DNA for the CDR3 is TGTGCCAGCAGTCAACAGGGGGGAAATGAGCAGTTCTTC. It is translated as CASSQQGGNEQFF.

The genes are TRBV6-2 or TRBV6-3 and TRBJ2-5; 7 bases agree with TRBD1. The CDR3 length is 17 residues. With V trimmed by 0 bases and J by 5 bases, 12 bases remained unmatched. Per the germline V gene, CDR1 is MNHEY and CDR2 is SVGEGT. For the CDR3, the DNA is TGTGCCAGCAGTTACTCCTTACAGGGGTGGGATAAGGAGACCCAGTACTTC. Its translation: CASSYSLQGWDKETQYF.

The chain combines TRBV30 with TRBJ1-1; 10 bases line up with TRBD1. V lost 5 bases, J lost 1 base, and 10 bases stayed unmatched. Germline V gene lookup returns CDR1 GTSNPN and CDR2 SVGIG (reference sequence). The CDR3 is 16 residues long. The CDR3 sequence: CAWARDRGPWNTEAFF. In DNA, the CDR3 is TGTGCCTGGGCCCGGGACAGGGGCCCCTGGAACACTGAAGCTTTCTTT.

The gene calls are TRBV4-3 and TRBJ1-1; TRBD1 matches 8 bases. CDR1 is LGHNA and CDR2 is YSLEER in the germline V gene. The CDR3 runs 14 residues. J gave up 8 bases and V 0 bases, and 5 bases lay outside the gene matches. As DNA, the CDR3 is TGCGCCAGCAGCCAAGATTCGGCAGGGGGCGAAGCTTTCTTT. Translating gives CASSQDSAGGEAFF.

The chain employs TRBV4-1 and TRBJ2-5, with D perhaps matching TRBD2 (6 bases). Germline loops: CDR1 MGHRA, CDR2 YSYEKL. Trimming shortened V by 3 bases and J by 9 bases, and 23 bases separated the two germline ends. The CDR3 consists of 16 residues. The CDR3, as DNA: TGCGCCAGCAGCCAGGATCCCCCCCTGGGCGGAGGGGCCCAGTACTTC. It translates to CASSQDPPLGGGAQYF.